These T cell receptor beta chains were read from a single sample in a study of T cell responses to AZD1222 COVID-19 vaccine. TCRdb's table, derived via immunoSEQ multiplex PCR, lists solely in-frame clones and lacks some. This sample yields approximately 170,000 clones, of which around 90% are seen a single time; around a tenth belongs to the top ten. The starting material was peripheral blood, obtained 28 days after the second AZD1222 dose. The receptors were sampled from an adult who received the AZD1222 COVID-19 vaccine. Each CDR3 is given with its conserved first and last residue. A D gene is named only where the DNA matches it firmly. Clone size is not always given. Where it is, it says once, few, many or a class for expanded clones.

CDR3aa: CASQKTGSTGELFF
CDR3nt: TGTGCCAGCCAAAAGACAGGCAGCACCGGGGAGCTGTTTTTT
abundance: NA
j_gene: TRBJ2-2
v_gene: TRBV6-5
len: 14
d_gene: NA

CDR3aa: CASSFLAGGPDTQYF
CDR3nt: TGTGCCAGCAGTTTTTTAGCGGGGGGGCCAGATACGCAGTATTTT
abundance: NA
j_gene: TRBJ2-3
v_gene: TRBV6-5
len: 15
d_gene: TRBD2

CDR3aa: CASSQSLGMSDTQYF
CDR3nt: TGTGCCAGCAGCCAATCATTGGGGATGTCAGATACGCAGTATTTT
abundance: NA
j_gene: TRBJ2-3
v_gene: TRBV14
len: 15
d_gene: NA

CDR3aa: CASSLTSGGGADTQYF
CDR3nt: TGCGCCAGCAGCCTTACTAGCGGGGGAGGAGCAGATACGCAGTATTTT
abundance: NA
j_gene: TRBJ2-3
v_gene: TRBV5-1
len: 16
d_gene: TRBD2

CDR3aa: CATSRDYVGANEKLFF
CDR3nt: TGTGCCACCAGCAGAGATTATGTAGGGGCTAATGAAAAACTGTTTTTT
abundance: NA
j_gene: TRBJ1-4
v_gene: TRBV15
len: 16
d_gene: NA

CDR3aa: CASSLSSGGAYEQYF
CDR3nt: TGTGCCAGCAGCTTAAGTAGCGGCGGAGCCTACGAGCAGTACTTC
abundance: NA
j_gene: TRBJ2-7
v_gene: TRBV11-1
len: 15
d_gene: NA

CDR3aa: CASTGNTIYF
CDR3nt: TGTGCCAGTACGGGAAACACCATATATTTT
abundance: NA
j_gene: TRBJ1-3
v_gene: TRBV19
len: 10
d_gene: NA

CDR3aa: CSVGQGRANEKLFF
CDR3nt: TGCAGCGTTGGGCAGGGGCGAGCTAATGAAAAACTGTTTTTT
abundance: NA
j_gene: TRBJ1-4
v_gene: TRBV29-1
len: 14
d_gene: NA

CDR3aa: CASSFPGFNYGYTF
CDR3nt: TGTGCCAGCAGCTTCCCAGGGTTTAACTATGGCTACACCTTC
abundance: few
j_gene: TRBJ1-2
v_gene: TRBV7-2
len: 14
d_gene: NA

CDR3aa: CASSQEVGQVYNEQFF
CDR3nt: TGCGCCAGCAGCCAAGAGGTGGGACAAGTATACAATGAGCAGTTCTTC
abundance: NA
j_gene: TRBJ2-1
v_gene: TRBV4-3
len: 16
d_gene: NA

CDR3aa: CASSDKAWFGDTQYF
CDR3nt: TGTGCCAGCAGTGACAAGGCCTGGTTCGGAGATACGCAGTATTTT
abundance: NA
j_gene: TRBJ2-3
v_gene: TRBV6-1
len: 15
d_gene: NA

CDR3aa: CASSLRTTYGYTF
CDR3nt: TGTGCCAGCAGCTTGAGGACGACATATGGCTACACCTTC
abundance: NA
j_gene: TRBJ1-2
v_gene: TRBV5-4
len: 13
d_gene: NA

CDR3aa: CASSPLGGGRTDTQYF
CDR3nt: TGTGCCAGCAGCCCTTTAGGGGGGGGGCGCACAGATACGCAGTATTTT
abundance: NA
j_gene: TRBJ2-3
v_gene: TRBV3-1/TRBV3-2
len: 16
d_gene: NA

CDR3aa: CASSSTGGKSPLHF
CDR3nt: TGTGCCAGCAGCTCCACAGGGGGAAAGTCACCCCTCCACTTT
abundance: NA
j_gene: TRBJ1-6
v_gene: TRBV5-5
len: 14
d_gene: TRBD1

CDR3aa: CATSHGQGGQTQYF
CDR3nt: TGTGCCACCTCCCACGGTCAGGGAGGCCAGACCCAGTACTTC
abundance: NA
j_gene: TRBJ2-5
v_gene: TRBV24-1
len: 14
d_gene: NA

CDR3aa: CANKKDRKSYEQYF
CDR3nt: TGTGCCAACAAAAAGGACAGGAAGAGCTACGAGCAGTACTTC
abundance: NA
j_gene: TRBJ2-7
v_gene: TRBV2
len: 14
d_gene: TRBD1

CDR3aa: CASSSERQETQYF
CDR3nt: TGTGCTAGCAGCTCGGAGAGACAAGAGACCCAGTACTTC
abundance: NA
j_gene: TRBJ2-5
v_gene: TRBV7-7
len: 13
d_gene: NA

CDR3aa: CASSYLGAQRGSPLHF
CDR3nt: TGTGCCAGCAGTTACTTGGGCGCCCAAAGAGGTTCACCCCTCCACTTT
abundance: NA
j_gene: TRBJ1-6
v_gene: TRBV6-5
len: 16
d_gene: NA

CDR3aa: CASSLRAGGGYEQYF
CDR3nt: TGTGCCAGCAGCTTAAGGGCGGGTGGGGGCTACGAGCAGTACTTC
abundance: NA
j_gene: TRBJ2-7
v_gene: TRBV13
len: 15
d_gene: NA

CDR3aa: CATSHFAGEQYF
CDR3nt: TGTGCCACCAGCCACTTTGCGGGGGAGCAGTACTTC
abundance: once
j_gene: TRBJ2-7
v_gene: TRBV15
len: 12
d_gene: NA

CDR3aa: CASSLAGGNTGELFF
CDR3nt: TGTGCCAGCAGCCTAGCGGGGGGGAACACCGGGGAGCTGTTTTTT
abundance: once
j_gene: TRBJ2-2
v_gene: TRBV7-6
len: 15
d_gene: TRBD2

CDR3aa: CASSSGQGTHYGYTF
CDR3nt: TGTGCCAGCAGTTCGGGACAGGGGACCCACTATGGCTACACCTTC
abundance: NA
j_gene: TRBJ1-2
v_gene: TRBV5-8
len: 15
d_gene: TRBD1

CDR3aa: CASSRDRGSGDTQYF
CDR3nt: TGCGCCAGCAGCCGGGACAGGGGAAGTGGAGATACGCAGTATTTT
abundance: NA
j_gene: TRBJ2-3
v_gene: TRBV5-1
len: 15
d_gene: TRBD1

CDR3aa: CASRSGTGYEQYF
CDR3nt: TGCGCCAGCAGATCCGGGACAGGATACGAGCAGTACTTC
abundance: NA
j_gene: TRBJ2-7
v_gene: TRBV5-1
len: 13
d_gene: TRBD1

CDR3aa: CASSRTGTYNEQFF
CDR3nt: TGTGCCAGCAGCCGGACAGGGACCTACAATGAGCAGTTCTTC
abundance: NA
j_gene: TRBJ2-1
v_gene: TRBV6-5
len: 14
d_gene: TRBD1

CDR3aa: CASSPPPGTVNTEAFF
CDR3nt: TGTGCCAGCAGCCCACCCCCTGGAACAGTGAACACTGAAGCTTTCTTT
abundance: NA
j_gene: TRBJ1-1
v_gene: TRBV9
len: 16
d_gene: NA

CDR3aa: CASSSRVGRRTPQGYGYTF
CDR3nt: TGTGCCAGCAGCTCAAGGGTGGGACGAAGGACCCCTCAAGGCTATGGCTACACCTTC
abundance: NA
j_gene: TRBJ1-2
v_gene: TRBV21-1
len: 19
d_gene: NA

CDR3aa: CASSLGAGNEQFF
CDR3nt: TGTGCCAGCAGTTTAGGGGCGGGGAATGAGCAGTTCTTC
abundance: once
j_gene: TRBJ2-1
v_gene: TRBV6-4
len: 13
d_gene: NA